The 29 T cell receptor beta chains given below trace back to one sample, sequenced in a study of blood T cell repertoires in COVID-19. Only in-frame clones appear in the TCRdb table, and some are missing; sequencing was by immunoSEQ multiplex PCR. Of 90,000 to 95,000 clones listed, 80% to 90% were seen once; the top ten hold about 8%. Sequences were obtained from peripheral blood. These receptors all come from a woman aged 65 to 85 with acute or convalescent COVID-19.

The CDR3 nucleotides read TGTGCCAGCAGCCAAGAGACCCTGTTTAGCCAGTACACCGGGGAGCTGTTTTTT. Encoded protein: CASSQETLFSQYTGELFF. The rearrangement joins TRBV3-1 (or the pseudogene TRBV3-2) to TRBJ2-2; D gene uncertain. The germline gives CDR1 LGHDT, CDR2 YNNKEL (reference sequence). With 0 bases removed from V and 3 bases from J, the gap between germline ends came to 17 bases. The CDR3 is made up of 18 amino acids.

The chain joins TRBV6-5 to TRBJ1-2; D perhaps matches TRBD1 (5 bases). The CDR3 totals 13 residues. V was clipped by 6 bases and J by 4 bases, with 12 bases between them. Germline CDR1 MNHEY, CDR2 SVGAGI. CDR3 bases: TGTGCCAGCAGGGAGGGACGGAGCTATGGCTACACCTTC. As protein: CASREGRSYGYTF.

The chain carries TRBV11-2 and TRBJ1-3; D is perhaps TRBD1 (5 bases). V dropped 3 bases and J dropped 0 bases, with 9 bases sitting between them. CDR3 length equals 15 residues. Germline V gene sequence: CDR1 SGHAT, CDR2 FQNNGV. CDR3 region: CASSFGGSSGNTIYF. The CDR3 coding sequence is TGTGCCAGCAGCTTCGGGGGAAGCTCTGGAAACACCATATATTTT.

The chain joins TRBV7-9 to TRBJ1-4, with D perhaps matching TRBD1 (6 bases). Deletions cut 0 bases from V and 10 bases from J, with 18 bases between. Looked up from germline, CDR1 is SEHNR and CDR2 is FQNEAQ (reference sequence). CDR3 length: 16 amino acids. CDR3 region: CASSLAGIQGLAKLFF. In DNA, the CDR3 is TGTGCCAGCAGCTTAGCGGGAATACAGGGTCTTGCAAAACTGTTTTTT. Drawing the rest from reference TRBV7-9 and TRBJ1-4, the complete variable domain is DTGVSQNPRHKITKRGQNVTFRCDPISEHNRLYWYRQTLGQGPEFLTYFQNEAQLEKSRLLSDRFSAERPKGSFSTLEIQRTEQGDSAMYLCASSLAGIQGLAKLFFGSGTQLSVL.

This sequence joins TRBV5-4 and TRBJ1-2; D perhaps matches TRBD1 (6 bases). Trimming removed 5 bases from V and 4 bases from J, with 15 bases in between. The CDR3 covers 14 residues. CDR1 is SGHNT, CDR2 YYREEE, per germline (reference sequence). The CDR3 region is CASSKGGAAYGYTF. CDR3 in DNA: TGTGCCAGCAGTAAAGGGGGGGCGGCCTATGGCTACACCTTC.

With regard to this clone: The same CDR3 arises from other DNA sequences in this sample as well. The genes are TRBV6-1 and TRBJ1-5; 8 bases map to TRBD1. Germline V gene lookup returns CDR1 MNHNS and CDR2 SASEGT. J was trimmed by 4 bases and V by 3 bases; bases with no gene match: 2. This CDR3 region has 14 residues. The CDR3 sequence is CASSENRGNQPQHF. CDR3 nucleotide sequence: TGTGCCAGCAGTGAGAACAGGGGGAATCAGCCCCAGCATTTT.

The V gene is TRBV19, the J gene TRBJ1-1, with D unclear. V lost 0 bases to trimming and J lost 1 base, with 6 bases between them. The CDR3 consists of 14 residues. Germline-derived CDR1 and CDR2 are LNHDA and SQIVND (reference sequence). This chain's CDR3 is CASSIDRGNTEAFF. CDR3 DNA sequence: TGTGCCAGTAGTATAGATCGGGGGAACACTGAAGCTTTCTTT.

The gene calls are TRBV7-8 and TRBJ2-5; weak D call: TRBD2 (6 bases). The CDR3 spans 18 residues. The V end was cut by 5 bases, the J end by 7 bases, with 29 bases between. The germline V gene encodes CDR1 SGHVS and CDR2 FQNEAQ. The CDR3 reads CASSIDYIGTPDVLTQYF. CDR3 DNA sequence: TGTGCCAGCAGCATAGACTACATAGGGACTCCAGATGTTTTGACCCAGTACTTC.

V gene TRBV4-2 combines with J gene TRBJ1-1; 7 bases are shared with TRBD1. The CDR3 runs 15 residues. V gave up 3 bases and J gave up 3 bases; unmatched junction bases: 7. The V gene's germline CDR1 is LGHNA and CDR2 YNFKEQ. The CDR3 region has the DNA TGTGCCAGCAGCCATGGACAGGTTGAATACACTGAAGCTTTCTTT. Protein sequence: CASSHGQVEYTEAFF.

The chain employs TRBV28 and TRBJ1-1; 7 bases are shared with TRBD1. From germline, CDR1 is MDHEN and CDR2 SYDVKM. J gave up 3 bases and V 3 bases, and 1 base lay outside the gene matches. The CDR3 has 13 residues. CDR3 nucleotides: TGTGCCAGCAGTTTCCAGGGGGACACTGAAGCTTTCTTT. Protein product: CASSFQGDTEAFF.

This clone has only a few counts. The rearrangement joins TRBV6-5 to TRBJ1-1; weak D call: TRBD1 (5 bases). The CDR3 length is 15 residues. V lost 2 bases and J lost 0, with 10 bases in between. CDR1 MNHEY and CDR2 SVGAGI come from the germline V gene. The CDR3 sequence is CASSYPDSMNTEAFF. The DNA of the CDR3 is TGTGCCAGCAGTTACCCCGACAGTATGAACACTGAAGCTTTCTTT.

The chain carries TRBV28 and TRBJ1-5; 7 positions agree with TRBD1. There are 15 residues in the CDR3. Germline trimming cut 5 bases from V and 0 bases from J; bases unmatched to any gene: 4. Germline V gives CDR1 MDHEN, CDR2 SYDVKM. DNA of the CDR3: TGTGCCAGCAGTGGACAGGTCTTTAGCAATCAGCCCCAGCATTTT. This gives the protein CASSGQVFSNQPQHF.

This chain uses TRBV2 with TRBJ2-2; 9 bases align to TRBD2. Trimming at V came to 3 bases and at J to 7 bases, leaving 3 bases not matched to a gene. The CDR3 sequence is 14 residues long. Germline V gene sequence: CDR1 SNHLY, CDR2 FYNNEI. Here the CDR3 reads CASSDSGGFGELFF. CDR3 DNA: TGTGCCAGCAGTGATAGCGGGGGTTTCGGGGAGCTGTTTTTT.

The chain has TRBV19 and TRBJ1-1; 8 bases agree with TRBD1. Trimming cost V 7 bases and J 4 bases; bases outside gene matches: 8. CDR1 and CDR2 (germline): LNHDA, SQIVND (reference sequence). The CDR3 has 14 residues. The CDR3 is CASMQGAISTEAFF. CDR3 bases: TGTGCCAGTATGCAGGGGGCTATCTCCACTGAAGCTTTCTTT.

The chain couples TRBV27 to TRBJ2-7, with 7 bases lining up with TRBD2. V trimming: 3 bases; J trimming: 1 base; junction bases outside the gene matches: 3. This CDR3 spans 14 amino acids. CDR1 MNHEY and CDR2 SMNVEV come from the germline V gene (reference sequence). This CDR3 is CASSFRDYSYEQYF. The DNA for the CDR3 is TGTGCCAGCAGTTTCCGGGACTATTCCTACGAGCAGTACTTC.

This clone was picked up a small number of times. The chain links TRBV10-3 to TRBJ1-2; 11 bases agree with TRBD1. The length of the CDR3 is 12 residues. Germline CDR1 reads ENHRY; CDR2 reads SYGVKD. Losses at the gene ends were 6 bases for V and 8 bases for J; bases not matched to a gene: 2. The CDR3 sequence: CAIRGQGAGYTF. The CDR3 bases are TGTGCCATCAGAGGACAGGGGGCCGGCTACACCTTC.

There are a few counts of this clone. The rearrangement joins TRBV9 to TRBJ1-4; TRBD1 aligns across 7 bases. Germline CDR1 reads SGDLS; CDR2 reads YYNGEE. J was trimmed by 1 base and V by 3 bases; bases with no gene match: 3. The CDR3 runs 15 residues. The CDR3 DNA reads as TGTGCCAGCAGCGCGACAGGGCAAACTAATGAAAAACTGTTTTTT. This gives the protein CASSATGQTNEKLFF.

The CDR3 region is CASSLGQGAGEAFF. CDR3 nucleotide sequence: TGCGCCAGCAGCTTGGGTCAGGGGGCCGGTGAAGCTTTCTTT. This chain links TRBV5-1 with TRBJ1-1; 8 nucleotides align to TRBD1. CDR1 and CDR2 from the germline V gene are SGHRS and YFSETQ. The CDR3 is 14 amino acids. V trimming: 0 bases; J trimming: 7 bases; junction bases outside the gene matches: 5.

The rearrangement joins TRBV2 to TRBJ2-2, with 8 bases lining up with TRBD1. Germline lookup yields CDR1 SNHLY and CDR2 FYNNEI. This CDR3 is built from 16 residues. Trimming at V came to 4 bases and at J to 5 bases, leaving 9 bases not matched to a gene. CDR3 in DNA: TGTGCCAGCAGTGGATTCTTAACAGGGGGTACCGGGGAGCTGTTTTTT. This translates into CASSGFLTGGTGELFF.

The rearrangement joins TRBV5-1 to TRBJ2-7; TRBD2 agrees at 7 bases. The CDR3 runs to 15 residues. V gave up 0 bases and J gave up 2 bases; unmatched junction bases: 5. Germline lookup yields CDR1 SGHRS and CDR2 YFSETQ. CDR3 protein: CASSLGGGQTYEQYF. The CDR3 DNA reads TGCGCCAGCAGCTTGGGGGGAGGGCAGACCTACGAGCAGTACTTC.

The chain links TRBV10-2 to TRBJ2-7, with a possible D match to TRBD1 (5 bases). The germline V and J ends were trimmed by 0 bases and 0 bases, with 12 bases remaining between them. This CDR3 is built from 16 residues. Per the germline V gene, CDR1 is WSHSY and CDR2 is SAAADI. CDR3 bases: TGCGCCAGCAGTGAGTCAGGGGTCACCGGCTCCTACGAGCAGTACTTC. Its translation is CASSESGVTGSYEQYF.

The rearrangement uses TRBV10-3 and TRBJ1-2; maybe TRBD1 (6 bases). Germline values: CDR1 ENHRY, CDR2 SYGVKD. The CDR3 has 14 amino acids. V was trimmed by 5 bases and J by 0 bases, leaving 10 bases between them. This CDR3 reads CAISPQGPNYGYTF. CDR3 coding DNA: TGTGCCATCAGTCCACAGGGACCTAACTATGGCTACACCTTC.

CDR3 protein: CASRRTDHSYEQYF. The CDR3, as DNA: TGTGCCAGCAGAAGGACAGATCACTCCTACGAGCAGTACTTC. J is TRBJ2-7 and V is TRBV6-5, with D possibly being TRBD1 (6 bases). CDR1 is MNHEY, CDR2 SVGAGI, per germline. Trimming removed 6 bases at V and 0 bases at J, with 12 bases between. This CDR3 spans 14 amino acids.

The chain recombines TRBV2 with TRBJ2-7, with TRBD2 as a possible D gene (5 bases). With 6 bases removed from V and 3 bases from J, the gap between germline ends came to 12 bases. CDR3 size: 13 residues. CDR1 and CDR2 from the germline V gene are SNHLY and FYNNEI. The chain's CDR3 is CASRSSGDYEQYF. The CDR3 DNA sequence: TGTGCCAGCAGATCTTCCGGGGACTACGAGCAGTACTTC. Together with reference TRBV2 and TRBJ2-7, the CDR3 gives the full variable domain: EPEVTQTPSHQVTQMGQEVILRCVPISNHLYFYWYRQILGQKVEFLVSFYNNEISEKSEIFDDQFSVERPDGSNFTLKIRSTKLEDSAMYFCASRSSGDYEQYFGPGTRLTVT.

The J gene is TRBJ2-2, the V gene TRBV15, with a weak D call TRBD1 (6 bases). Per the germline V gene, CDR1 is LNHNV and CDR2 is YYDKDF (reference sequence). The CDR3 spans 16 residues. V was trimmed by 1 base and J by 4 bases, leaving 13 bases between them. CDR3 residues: CATSRGGTPPTGELFF. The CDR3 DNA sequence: TGTGCCACCAGCAGAGGGGGGACACCTCCCACCGGGGAGCTGTTTTTT.

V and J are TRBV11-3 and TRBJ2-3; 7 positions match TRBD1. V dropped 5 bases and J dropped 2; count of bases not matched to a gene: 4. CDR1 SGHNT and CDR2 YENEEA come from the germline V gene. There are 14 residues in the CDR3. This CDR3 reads CASSPGQVTDTQYF. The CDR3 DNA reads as TGTGCCAGCAGCCCAGGACAGGTCACAGATACGCAGTATTTT.

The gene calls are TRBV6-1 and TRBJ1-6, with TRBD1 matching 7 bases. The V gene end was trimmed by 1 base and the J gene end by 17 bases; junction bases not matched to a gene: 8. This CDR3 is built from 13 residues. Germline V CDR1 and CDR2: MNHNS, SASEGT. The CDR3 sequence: CASSEGDRELFHF. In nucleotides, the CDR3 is TGTGCCAGCAGTGAAGGAGACAGGGAGTTATTCCACTTT.

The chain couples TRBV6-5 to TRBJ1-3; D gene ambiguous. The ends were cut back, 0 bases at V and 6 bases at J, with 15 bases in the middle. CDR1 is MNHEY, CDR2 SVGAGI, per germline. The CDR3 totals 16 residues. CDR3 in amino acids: CASSYSTRARENTIYF. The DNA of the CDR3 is TGTGCCAGCAGTTACTCGACAAGGGCGCGGGAAAACACCATATATTTT.

CDR3 sequence reads: CASSLGDRGDQPQHF. CDR3 nucleotides: TGTGCCAGCAGCTTGGGGGACAGGGGCGACCAGCCCCAGCATTTT. The gene calls are TRBV7-2 and TRBJ1-5; 10 nucleotides align to TRBD1. Germline trimming cut 3 bases from V and 7 bases from J; bases unmatched to any gene: 6. The CDR3 is 15 amino acids. CDR1 and CDR2 (germline): SGHTA, FQGNSA.